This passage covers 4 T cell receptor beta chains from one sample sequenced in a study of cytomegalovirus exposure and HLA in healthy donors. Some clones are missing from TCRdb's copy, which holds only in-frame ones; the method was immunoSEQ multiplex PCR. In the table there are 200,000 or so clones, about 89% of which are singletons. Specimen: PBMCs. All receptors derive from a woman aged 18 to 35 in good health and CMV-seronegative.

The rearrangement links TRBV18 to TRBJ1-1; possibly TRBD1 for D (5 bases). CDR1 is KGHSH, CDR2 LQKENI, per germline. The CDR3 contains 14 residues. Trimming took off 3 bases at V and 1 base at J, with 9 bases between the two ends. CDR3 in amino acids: CASSPAGRNTEAFF. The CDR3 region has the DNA TGTGCCAGCTCACCCGCAGGGCGGAACACTGAAGCTTTCTTT.

The DNA for the CDR3 is TGTGCCAGCAGGATCACAGGGGGGGCCTACGAGCAGTACTTC. It encodes CASRITGGAYEQYF. The chain combines TRBV2 with TRBJ2-7; D may be TRBD1 (8 bases). The germline V gene has CDR1 SNHLY and CDR2 FYNNEI. The CDR3 sequence is 14 residues long. Trimming took 6 bases from V and 2 from J, leaving 14 bases between them.

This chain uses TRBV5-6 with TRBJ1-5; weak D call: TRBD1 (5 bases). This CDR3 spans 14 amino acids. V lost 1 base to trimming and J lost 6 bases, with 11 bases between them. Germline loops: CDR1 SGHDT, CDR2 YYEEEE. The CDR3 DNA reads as TGTGCCAGCAGCTTGCCAGGGCGAGGTCAGCCCCAGCATTTT. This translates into CASSLPGRGQPQHF.

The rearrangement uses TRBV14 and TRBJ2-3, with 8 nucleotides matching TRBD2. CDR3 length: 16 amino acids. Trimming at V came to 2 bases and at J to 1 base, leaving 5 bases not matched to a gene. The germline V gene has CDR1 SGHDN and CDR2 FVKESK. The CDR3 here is CASSQQRGWGTDTQYF. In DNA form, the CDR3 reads TGTGCCAGCAGCCAACAGCGGGGGTGGGGCACAGATACGCAGTATTTT.